The clone carrying this TCR beta chain has a count of ten or more. CDR3 length: 13 amino acids. Germline lookup yields CDR1 DFQATT and CDR2 SNEGSKA (reference sequence). Germline trimming cut 6 bases from V and 5 bases from J; bases unmatched to any gene: 8. The data belong to a study of T-cell reconstitution after alpha-beta-depleted transplantation in children. Preparing the TCRbeta library involved the use of unique molecular identifiers. MiXCR, run by TCRdb on the PCR reads, gives a single entry per CDR3 protein. The table includes approximately 420,000 distinct CDR3 sequences, 9.5% to 13% detected once.

The rearrangement links TRBV20-1 to TRBJ2-5; TRBD2 aligns across 8 bases. The sequenced sample was PBMCs from the stem cell graft donor, obtained from the stem cell graft. This sequence originates from a human donor who donated a stem cell graft to a child with acute myeloid leukemia. In DNA, the CDR3 is TGCAGTGCAGCAGGACTAGCAGCCGAGACCCAGTACTTC. This translates into CSAAGLAAETQYF.